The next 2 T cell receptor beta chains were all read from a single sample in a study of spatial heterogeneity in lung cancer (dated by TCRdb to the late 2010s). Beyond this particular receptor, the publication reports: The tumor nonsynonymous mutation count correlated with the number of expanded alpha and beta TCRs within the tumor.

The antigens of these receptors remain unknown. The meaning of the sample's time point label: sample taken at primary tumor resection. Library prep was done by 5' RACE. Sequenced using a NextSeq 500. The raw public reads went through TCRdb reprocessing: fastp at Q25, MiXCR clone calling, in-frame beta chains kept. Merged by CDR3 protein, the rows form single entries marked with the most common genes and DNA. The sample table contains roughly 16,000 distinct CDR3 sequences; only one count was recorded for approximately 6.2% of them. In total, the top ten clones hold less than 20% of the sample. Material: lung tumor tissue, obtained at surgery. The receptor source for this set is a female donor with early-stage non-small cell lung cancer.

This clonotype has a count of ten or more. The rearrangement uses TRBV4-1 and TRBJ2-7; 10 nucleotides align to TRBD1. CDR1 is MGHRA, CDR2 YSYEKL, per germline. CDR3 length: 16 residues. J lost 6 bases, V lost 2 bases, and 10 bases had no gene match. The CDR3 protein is CASSQSPGQGYGEQYF. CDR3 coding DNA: TGCGCCAGCAGCCAATCTCCGGGACAGGGGTACGGCGAGCAGTACTTC.

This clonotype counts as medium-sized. CDR3 nucleotide sequence: TGCGCCAGCAGCTTGAATACAGGGAGAAGGGAGCTGTTTTTT. This gives the protein CASSLNTGRRELFF. The chain combines TRBV5-1 with TRBJ2-2, with D perhaps matching TRBD1 (6 bases). The CDR3 is 14 amino acids. Trimming took 1 base from V and 9 from J, leaving 13 bases between them. Germline values: CDR1 SGHRS, CDR2 YFSETQ. Full variable domain (missing parts from reference TRBV5-1 and TRBJ2-2): KAGVTQTPRYLIKTRGQQVTLSCSPISGHRSVSWYQQTPGQGLQFLFEYFSETQRNKGNFPGRFSGRQFSNSRSEMNVSTLELGDSALYLCASSLNTGRRELFFGEGSRLTVL.